This T cell receptor beta chain originates from a study of T cell changes during pregnancy in multiple sclerosis. The CDR3 is 15 amino acids. V lost 6 bases, J lost 5 bases, and 16 bases lay in between. The method was immunoSEQ multiplex PCR; TCRdb's version includes in-frame clones alone and lacks a portion of them. Of 35,000 to 40,000 clones detected, 90% to 95% appear once; the ten largest clones hold less than 0.9%. The sample in question was CD4+ T cells from peripheral blood mononuclear cells, obtained in the third trimester of pregnancy. The chain has TRBV23-1 and TRBJ1-4; D unclear. TRBV23-1 falls under the ORF class, with uncertain function. This TCR derives from a female donor with multiple sclerosis, enrolled in a pregnancy study. The CDR3 protein is CASRARVVGNEKLFF. The CDR3 DNA is TGCGCCAGCAGGGCGAGAGTGGTGGGCAATGAAAAACTGTTTTTT.